One and the same sample provided the 2 T cell receptor beta chains below, sequenced in a study of OX40 agonist ivuxolimab in advanced cancers. Sequenced by immunoSEQ multiplex PCR; TCRdb stores in-frame clones only, minus some. The sample includes some 59,000 clones, around 82% seen only once; the top ten take more than 3%. Here the sequenced sample was CD4+ or CD8+ T cells sorted from blood, taken in a trial of the OX40 agonist ivuxolimab. The receptors come from an adult with an advanced solid tumor such as melanoma, head and neck, liver or kidney cancer.

The chain is built from TRBV7-9 and TRBJ1-1, with D uncertain. This CDR3 region has 12 residues. Trimming removed 1 base at V and 5 bases at J, with 5 bases between. CDR1 and CDR2 (germline): SEHNR, FQNEAQ (reference sequence). CDR3 protein: CASSLETTEAFF. In DNA, the CDR3 is TGTGCCAGCAGCTTAGAGACAACTGAAGCTTTCTTT.

The chain carries TRBV28 and TRBJ2-5, with 7 bases aligning to TRBD2. V trimming: 0 bases; J trimming: 7 bases; junction bases outside the gene matches: 20. The CDR3 has 19 residues. From germline, CDR1 is MDHEN and CDR2 SYDVKM. The CDR3 protein is CASSLWTGGSGREGGTQYF. The CDR3 DNA reads as TGTGCCAGCAGTTTATGGACCGGGGGGTCGGGGAGGGAAGGAGGGACCCAGTACTTC.